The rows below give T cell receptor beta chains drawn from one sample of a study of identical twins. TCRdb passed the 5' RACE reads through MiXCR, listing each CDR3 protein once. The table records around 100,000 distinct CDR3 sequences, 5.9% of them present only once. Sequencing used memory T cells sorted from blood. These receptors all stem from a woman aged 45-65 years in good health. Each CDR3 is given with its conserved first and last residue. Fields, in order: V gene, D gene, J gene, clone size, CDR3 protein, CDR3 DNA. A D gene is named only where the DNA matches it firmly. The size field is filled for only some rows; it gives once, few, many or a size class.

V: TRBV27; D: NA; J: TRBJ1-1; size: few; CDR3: CASLQALNTEAFF; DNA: TGTGCCAGTCTACAGGCCTTGAACACTGAAGCTTTCTTT
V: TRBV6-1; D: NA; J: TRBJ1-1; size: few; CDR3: CASSGGITEAFF; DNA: TGTGCCAGCTCTGGGGGGATCACTGAAGCTTTCTTT
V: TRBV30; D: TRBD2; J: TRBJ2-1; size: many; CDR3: CAFAASGIVNEQFF; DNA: TGTGCCTTTGCCGCTAGCGGAATCGTCAATGAGCAGTTCTTC
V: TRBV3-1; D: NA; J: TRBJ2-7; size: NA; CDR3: CASSQLPYEQYF; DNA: TGTGCCAGCAGCCAACTACCCTACGAGCAGTACTTC
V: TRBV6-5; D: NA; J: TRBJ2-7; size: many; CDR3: CASSERGMREQYF; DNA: TGTGCCAGCAGCGAAAGAGGAATGAGGGAGCAGTACTTC
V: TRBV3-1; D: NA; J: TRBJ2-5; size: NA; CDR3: CASSQDVGETQYF; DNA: TGTGCCAGCAGCCAAGACGTCGGGGAGACCCAGTACTTC
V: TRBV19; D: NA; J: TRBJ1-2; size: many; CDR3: CASSIDIQGVDGYTF; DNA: TGTGCCAGTAGTATAGATATACAGGGAGTTGATGGCTACACCTTC
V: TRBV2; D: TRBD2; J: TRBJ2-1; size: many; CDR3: CASRLGELADYNEQFF; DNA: TGTGCCAGCAGATTGGGGGAACTAGCGGACTACAATGAGCAGTTCTTC
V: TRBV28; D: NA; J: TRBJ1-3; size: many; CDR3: CASSVSSGNTIYF; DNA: TGTGCCAGCAGTGTATCCTCTGGAAACACCATATATTTT
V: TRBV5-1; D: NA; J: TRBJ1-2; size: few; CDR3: CASSLETFNYGYTF; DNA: TGCGCCAGCAGCTTGGAAACATTTAACTATGGCTACACCTTC
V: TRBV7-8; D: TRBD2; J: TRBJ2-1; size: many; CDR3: CATSGGGYNEQFF; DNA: TGTGCCACCTCGGGGGGAGGCTACAATGAGCAGTTCTTC
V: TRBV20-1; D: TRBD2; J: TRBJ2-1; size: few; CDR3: CSARLPTSGRNEQFF; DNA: TGCAGTGCTAGACTCCCGACTAGCGGGAGGAATGAGCAGTTCTTC
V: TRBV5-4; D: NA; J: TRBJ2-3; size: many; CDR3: CASSLARRVDTQYF; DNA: TGTGCCAGCAGCTTGGCAAGGAGGGTCGATACGCAGTATTTT
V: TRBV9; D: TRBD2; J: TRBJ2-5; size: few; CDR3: CASSGAPLAGVETQYF; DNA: TGTGCCAGCAGCGGGGCCCCTCTGGCGGGAGTAGAGACCCAGTACTTC
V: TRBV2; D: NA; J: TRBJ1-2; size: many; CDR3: CASSADLRGGYTF; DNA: TGTGCCAGCAGTGCGGACCTTAGGGGAGGCTACACCTTC
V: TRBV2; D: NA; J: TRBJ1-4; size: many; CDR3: CASTQTRTNEKLFF; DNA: TGTGCCAGCACCCAGACAAGAACAAATGAAAAACTGTTTTTT
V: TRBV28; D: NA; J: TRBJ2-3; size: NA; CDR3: CASSTFRSQYF; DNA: TGTGCCAGCAGTACTTTTCGTTCGCAGTATTTT
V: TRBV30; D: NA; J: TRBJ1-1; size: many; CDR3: CAWSKGLNTEAFF; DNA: TGTGCCTGGAGTAAGGGACTGAACACTGAAGCTTTCTTT
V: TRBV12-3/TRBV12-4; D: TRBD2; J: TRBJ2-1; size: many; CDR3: CASRTGTNYNEQFF; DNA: TGTGCCAGCCGAACCGGGACTAATTACAATGAGCAGTTCTTC
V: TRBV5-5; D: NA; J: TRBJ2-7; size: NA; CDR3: CASSPGTTTLYEQYF; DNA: TGTGCCAGCAGCCCGGGAACTACAACTCTCTACGAGCAGTACTTC
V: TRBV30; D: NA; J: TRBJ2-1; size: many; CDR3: CAWSVGGARYNEQFF; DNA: TGTGCCTGGAGTGTAGGAGGGGCGCGTTACAATGAGCAGTTCTTC
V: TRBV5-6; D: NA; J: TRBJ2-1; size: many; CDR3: CASSIDRRNEQFF; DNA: TGTGCCAGCAGCATTGACAGGAGGAATGAGCAGTTCTTC
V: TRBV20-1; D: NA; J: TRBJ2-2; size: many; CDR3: CSARDPAAGELFF; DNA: TGCAGTGCTAGAGATCCGGCTGCCGGGGAGCTGTTTTTT
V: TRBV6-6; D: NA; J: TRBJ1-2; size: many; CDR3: CASSPGVRQGKVGYGYTF; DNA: TGTGCCAGCAGTCCCGGGGTCCGCCAGGGAAAAGTGGGCTATGGCTACACCTTC
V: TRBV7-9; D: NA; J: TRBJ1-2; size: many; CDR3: CASSPPTAPNYGYTF; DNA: TGTGCCAGCAGTCCACCTACGGCCCCAAACTATGGCTACACCTTC
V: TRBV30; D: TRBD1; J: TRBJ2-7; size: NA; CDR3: CAWSPTGVEQYF; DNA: TGTGCCTGGAGTCCGACAGGGGTCGAGCAGTACTTC
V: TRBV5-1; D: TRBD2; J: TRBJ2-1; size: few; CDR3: CASVRENRINEQFF; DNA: TGCGCCAGCGTGCGGGAGAACCGGATCAATGAGCAGTTCTTC
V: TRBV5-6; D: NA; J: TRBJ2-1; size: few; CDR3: CASSQLGSSYNEQFF; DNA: TGTGCCAGCAGTCAGCTCGGGAGCTCCTACAATGAGCAGTTCTTC
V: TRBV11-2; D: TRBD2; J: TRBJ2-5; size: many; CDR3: CASSSFLAGVSETQYF; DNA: TGTGCCAGCAGCTCATTTTTAGCGGGAGTATCAGAGACCCAGTACTTC
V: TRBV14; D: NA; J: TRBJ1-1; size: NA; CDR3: CASSRLEGTNTEVFF; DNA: TGTGCCAGCAGCCGATTAGAGGGGACGAACACTGAAGTTTTCTTT
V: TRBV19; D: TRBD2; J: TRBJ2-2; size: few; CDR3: CASSPRAPGLAGASGELFF; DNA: TGTGCCAGTAGTCCCAGAGCCCCGGGACTAGCGGGCGCAAGCGGGGAGCTGTTTTTT
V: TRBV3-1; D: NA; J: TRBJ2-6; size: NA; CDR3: CASSPRGGRANVLTF; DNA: TGTGCCAGCAGCCCGCGGGGAGGTAGGGCCAACGTCCTGACTTTC
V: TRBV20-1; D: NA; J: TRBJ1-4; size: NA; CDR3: CSARDRRGHMDEKLFF; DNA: TGCAGTGCTAGAGATCGGCGGGGACACATGGATGAAAAACTGTTTTTT
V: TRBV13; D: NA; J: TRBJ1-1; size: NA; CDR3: CASSLRGWGPEAFF; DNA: TGTGCCAGCAGCTTAAGGGGGTGGGGGCCTGAAGCTTTCTTT
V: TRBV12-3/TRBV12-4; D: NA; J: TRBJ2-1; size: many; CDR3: CASSLDGGKKNEQFF; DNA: TGTGCCAGCAGTTTAGACGGCGGGAAGAAGAATGAGCAGTTCTTC
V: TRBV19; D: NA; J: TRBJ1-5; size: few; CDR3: CATEGGNQPQHF; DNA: TGTGCCACCGAAGGGGGGAATCAGCCCCAGCATTTT
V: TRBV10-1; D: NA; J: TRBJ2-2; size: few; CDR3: CASSEPTRYGELFF; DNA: TGCGCCAGCAGTGAGCCCACCCGTTACGGGGAGCTGTTTTTT
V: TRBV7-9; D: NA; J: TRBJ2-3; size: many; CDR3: CASGWLDSTDTQYF; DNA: TGTGCCAGCGGGTGGCTAGACAGCACAGATACGCAGTATTTT
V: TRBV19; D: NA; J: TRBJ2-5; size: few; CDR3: CASSIGPAGKTQYF; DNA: TGTGCCAGTAGTATAGGGCCGGCGGGCAAGACCCAGTACTTC
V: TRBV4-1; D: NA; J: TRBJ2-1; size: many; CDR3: CASSQVSGNPYNEQFF; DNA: TGCGCCAGCAGCCAAGTTTCAGGTAATCCCTACAATGAGCAGTTCTTC
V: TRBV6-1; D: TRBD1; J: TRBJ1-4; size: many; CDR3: CASSEGTGGFEKLFF; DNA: TGTGCCAGCAGTGAGGGAACAGGGGGCTTTGAAAAACTGTTTTTT
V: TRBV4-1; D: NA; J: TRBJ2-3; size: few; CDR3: CASSQEDSGASTDTQYF; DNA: TGCGCCAGCAGCCAAGAGGATAGCGGAGCTAGCACAGATACGCAGTATTTT
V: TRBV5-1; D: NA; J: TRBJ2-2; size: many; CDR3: CASSWSAGELFF; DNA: TGCGCCAGCAGCTGGTCGGCCGGGGAGCTGTTTTTT
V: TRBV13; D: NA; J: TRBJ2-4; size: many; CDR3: CASSLTQIAKNIQYF; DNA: TGTGCCAGCAGCTTAACCCAGATAGCCAAAAACATTCAGTACTTC